The 25 T cell receptor beta chains presented below share a single source sample, sequenced in a study of blood T cell repertoires in COVID-19. Libraries were prepared by immunoSEQ multiplex PCR; TCRdb keeps only in-frame clonotypes and omits some of them. The data contain some 320,000 clones, 70% to 90% of them singletons. Sequenced material: PBMCs or T cells enriched from blood (not recorded which). The receptors stem from a woman in her thirties who had recovered from COVID-19.

The CDR3, as DNA: TGTGCCAGTGGGAGGCAGCGAAACACTGAAGCTTTCTTT. Translation gives CASGRQRNTEAFF. The genes are TRBV19 and TRBJ1-1; D ambiguous. Trimming shortened V by 8 bases and J by 2 bases, and 12 bases separated the two germline ends. Germline V lookup: CDR1 LNHDA, CDR2 SQIVND (reference sequence). This CDR3 region has 13 residues.

The chain uses TRBV19 and TRBJ2-1; D not certain. V lost 3 bases to trimming and J lost 7 bases, with 13 bases between them. This CDR3 spans 14 amino acids. Looked up from germline, CDR1 is LNHDA and CDR2 is SQIVND (reference sequence). The chain's CDR3 is CASSIPPLSNEQFF. The CDR3 coding sequence is TGTGCCAGTAGTATCCCCCCCTTGAGTAATGAGCAGTTCTTC.

This rearrangement joins TRBV11-3 to TRBJ2-6, with D uncertain. The V gene's germline CDR1 is SGHNT and CDR2 YENEEA. Deletions cut 5 bases from V and 0 bases from J, with 5 bases between. The CDR3 runs to 14 residues. CDR3 nucleotide sequence: TGTGCCAGCAGCGCAGGCTCTGGGGCCAACGTCCTGACTTTC. Encoded protein: CASSAGSGANVLTF.

Remarks on this clone: Within the sample, other DNA sequences also encode this same CDR3. The rearrangement joins TRBV18 to TRBJ2-3; D not certain. With 2 bases removed from V and 0 bases from J, the gap between germline ends came to 6 bases. Germline CDR1 is KGHSH and CDR2 is LQKENI. This CDR3 is built from 14 residues. The CDR3 region has the DNA TGTGCCAGCTCACCATCTCCCAGCACAGATACGCAGTATTTT. Protein sequence: CASSPSPSTDTQYF.

The J gene is TRBJ1-1, the V gene TRBV2; 11 positions agree with TRBD1. There are 16 residues in the CDR3. V lost 6 bases and J lost 6; bases outside the gene matches: 12. Germline lookup yields CDR1 SNHLY and CDR2 FYNNEI. CDR3 amino acids: CASSGTGGLGGAEAFF. The CDR3 DNA follows: TGTGCCAGCAGCGGGACAGGGGGTCTTGGTGGGGCTGAAGCTTTCTTT.

About this clone itself: Because the CDR3's place on the DNA is in doubt, the DNA is left out and the CDR3 is given as listed by TCRdb. The chain employs TRBV27 and TRBJ2-3; TRBD2 reflects the table's D call only, with no check against the DNA. The CDR3 spans 14 amino acids, including both terminal residues. Germline CDR1 is MNHEY and CDR2 is SMNVEV (reference sequence). The CDR3 reads CASSLGTGGGTQYF.

The V and J genes are TRBV29-1 and TRBJ2-6; D may be TRBD2 (5 bases). This CDR3 has 14 amino acids. V lost 1 base, J lost 4 bases, and 8 bases lay in between. In germline, CDR1 is SQVTM, CDR2 ANQGSEA. Here the CDR3 DNA reads TGCAGCGTTGAAGGAGGGAAGGGGGCCAACGTCCTGACTTTC. This sequence encodes CSVEGGKGANVLTF.

This chain uses TRBV7-3 with TRBJ1-2; the D is unclear. The CDR3 extends over 13 amino acids. CDR1 is SGHTA and CDR2 is FQGTGA in the germline V gene. The germline V and J ends were trimmed by 5 bases and 5 bases, with 12 bases remaining between them. The CDR3 DNA is TGTGCCAGCAGCCCCGGACTGCTGTATGGCTACACCTTC. Its protein is CASSPGLLYGYTF.

The gene calls are TRBV5-1 and TRBJ2-6; a weak D match, TRBD2 (5 bases). Trimming stripped 3 bases from V and 0 bases from J, with 7 bases between. The V gene's germline CDR1 is SGHRS and CDR2 YFSETQ. The CDR3 runs 15 residues. CDR3: CASSSGFSGANVLTF. In DNA, the CDR3 is TGCGCCAGCAGCTCGGGGTTCTCTGGGGCCAACGTCCTGACTTTC.

The sample holds one count of this clone. The chain joins TRBV2 to TRBJ2-6; tentatively, D is TRBD2 (6 bases). Germline CDR1 and CDR2: SNHLY and FYNNEI. The CDR3 is 14 residues long. V dropped 8 bases and J dropped 2 bases, with 10 bases sitting between them. The CDR3 is CASEGTAGANVLTF. The CDR3, as DNA: TGTGCCAGCGAAGGGACTGCTGGGGCCAACGTCCTGACTTTC. The variable domain in full, completed from reference TRBV2 and TRBJ2-6, reads EPEVTQTPSHQVTQMGQEVILRCVPISNHLYFYWYRQILGQKVEFLVSFYNNEISEKSEIFDDQFSVERPDGSNFTLKIRSTKLEDSAMYFCASEGTAGANVLTFGAGSRLTVL.

V gene TRBV6-2 or TRBV6-3 combines with J gene TRBJ2-7, with D maybe TRBD1 (5 bases). CDR1 and CDR2 from the germline V gene are MNHEY and SVGEGT. V was trimmed by 5 bases and J by 2 bases, leaving 16 bases between them. The CDR3 sequence is 15 residues long. DNA of the CDR3: TGTGCCAGCAGTAGCAGGGTAACCCACGCCTACGAGCAGTACTTC. Encoded protein: CASSSRVTHAYEQYF.

The chain joins TRBV20-1 to TRBJ2-5; D ambiguous. Germline V gene data show CDR1 as DFQATT and CDR2 as SNEGSKA (reference sequence). Trimming left V 3 bases short and J 3 bases short, with 11 bases between. This CDR3 is built from 13 residues. The CDR3 protein is CSASAEEKETQYF. The CDR3 DNA reads TGCAGTGCTAGTGCTGAGGAAAAAGAGACCCAGTACTTC.

This rearrangement joins TRBV4-3 to TRBJ2-2; TRBD1 matches 7 bases. The CDR3 sequence is 18 residues long. Trimming took 0 bases from V and 2 from J; bases not matched to a gene: 9. CDR1 and CDR2 from the germline V gene are LGHNA and YSLEER. CDR3 protein: CASSQELGTALNTGELFF. The CDR3 coding sequence is TGCGCCAGCAGCCAAGAATTGGGGACAGCTCTCAACACCGGGGAGCTGTTTTTT.

The CDR3 region has the DNA TGTGCCAGCAGTGAAGGATGGGCGGGGGGAGGCTACACCTTC. It codes for CASSEGWAGGGYTF. The rearrangement uses TRBV6-1 and TRBJ1-2; D perhaps matches TRBD1 (5 bases). CDR3 length: 14 amino acids. In germline, CDR1 is MNHNS, CDR2 SASEGT. V was trimmed by 1 base and J by 8 bases, leaving 14 bases between them.

The chain uses TRBV19 and TRBJ1-1; D not certain. Between the trimmed V and J ends, which lost 0 bases and 8 bases, there was a span of 22 bases. Germline V gene sequence: CDR1 LNHDA, CDR2 SQIVND (reference sequence). The CDR3 has 17 residues. The CDR3 DNA reads as TGTGCCAGTAGTATAGAGACACCAAACCGTGATTTTATGGAAGCTTTCTTT. This translates into CASSIETPNRDFMEAFF.

V usage is TRBV28 and J usage is TRBJ1-1, with 9 bases matching TRBD1. The V and J ends lost 5 bases and 11 bases, in that order; junction bases with no gene match: 9. The CDR3 sequence is 13 residues long. Germline V lookup: CDR1 MDHEN, CDR2 SYDVKM. CDR3 in amino acids: CASSPQGALGAFF. For the CDR3, the DNA is TGTGCCAGCAGTCCACAGGGGGCCCTGGGGGCTTTCTTT.

The chain has TRBV2 and TRBJ2-4, with D unresolved. The V gene's germline CDR1 is SNHLY and CDR2 FYNNEI. The germline V and J ends were trimmed by 8 bases and 3 bases, with 8 bases remaining between them. There are 12 residues in the CDR3. In DNA, the CDR3 is TGTGCCAGCGTTAGAAACAAAAACATTCAGTACTTC. This encodes CASVRNKNIQYF.

The chain carries TRBV28 and TRBJ1-1; D possibly corresponds to TRBD1 (5 bases). V was cut by 3 bases and J by 4 bases, with 9 bases left in between. The CDR3 runs to 13 residues. Germline-derived CDR1 and CDR2 are MDHEN and SYDVKM. In DNA, the CDR3 is TGTGCCAGCAGTTTTGGGGCTTCCACTGAAGCTTTCTTT. The encoded protein is CASSFGASTEAFF.

The J gene is TRBJ2-5, the V gene TRBV5-1, with 10 bases that match TRBD1. After removal of 0 bases from V and 2 bases from J, the junction contained 10 bases not matched to a gene. Germline V gives CDR1 SGHRS, CDR2 YFSETQ. The length of the CDR3 is 18 residues. DNA of the CDR3: TGCGCCAGCAGCTTGGGACAGGGGGCTGCCGGGAGGCAAGAGACCCAGTACTTC. It yields the protein CASSLGQGAAGRQETQYF. Full variable domain (remainder filled in from reference TRBV5-1 and TRBJ2-5): KAGVTQTPRYLIKTRGQQVTLSCSPISGHRSVSWYQQTPGQGLQFLFEYFSETQRNKGNFPGRFSGRQFSNSRSEMNVSTLELGDSALYLCASSLGQGAAGRQETQYFGPGTRLLVL.

This clone was seen a few times. This rearrangement joins TRBV5-1 to TRBJ1-6; D unclear. Per germline, CDR1 SGHRS and CDR2 YFSETQ. The CDR3 has 15 residues. Trimming left V 0 bases short and J 10 bases short, with 14 bases between. The CDR3 spells CASSLGAQRQSPLHF. CDR3 nucleotides: TGCGCCAGCAGCTTGGGGGCACAAAGGCAGTCACCCCTCCACTTT.

The chain is built from TRBV7-9 and TRBJ1-3; 7 bases fit TRBD1. V lost 5 bases to trimming and J lost 0 bases; unmatched junction nucleotides: 7. CDR1 and CDR2 from the germline V gene are SEHNR and FQNEAQ (reference sequence). The CDR3 has 16 amino acids. The chain's CDR3 is CASSPGTVFSGNTIYF. DNA for the CDR3: TGTGCCAGCAGCCCCGGGACAGTCTTCTCTGGAAACACCATATATTTT. Full variable domain (remainder filled in from reference TRBV7-9 and TRBJ1-3): DTGVSQNPRHKITKRGQNVTFRCDPISEHNRLYWYRQTLGQGPEFLTYFQNEAQLEKSRLLSDRFSAERPKGSFSTLEIQRTEQGDSAMYLCASSPGTVFSGNTIYFGEGSWLTVV.

This clone was found once. The V gene is TRBV6-5, the J gene TRBJ1-5; D gene uncertain. The CDR3 extends over 12 amino acids. Deletions cut 5 bases from V and 9 bases from J, with 11 bases between. CDR1 MNHEY and CDR2 SVGAGI come from the germline V gene. CDR3 in amino acids: CASSNPPGPQHF. In DNA, the CDR3 is TGTGCCAGCAGTAACCCACCGGGGCCCCAGCATTTT.

V gene TRBV19 combines with J gene TRBJ1-1; 8 bases agree with TRBD1. Germline CDR1 and CDR2: LNHDA and SQIVND (reference sequence). The CDR3 extends over 14 amino acids. With 7 bases clipped from V and 2 bases from J, the junction kept 6 bases outside the gene matches. The CDR3 coding sequence is TGTGCCAGTAAACCCCAGGGGGCAAACACTGAAGCTTTCTTT. It codes for CASKPQGANTEAFF.

The J gene is TRBJ1-1, the V gene TRBV5-6; maybe TRBD1 (5 bases). Germline-derived CDR1 and CDR2 are SGHDT and YYEEEE. The CDR3 contains 14 residues. Deletions cut 1 base from V and 4 bases from J, with 11 bases between. The DNA of the CDR3 is TGTGCCAGCAGCTTGTTGGGGGAGGGCACTGAAGCTTTCTTT. It is translated as CASSLLGEGTEAFF.

This chain uses TRBV10-3 with TRBJ2-1; TRBD1 might be the D (6 bases). This CDR3 has 16 amino acids. Germline loops: CDR1 ENHRY, CDR2 SYGVKD. Trimming removed 0 bases from V and 5 bases from J, with 14 bases in between. This chain's CDR3 is CAISESPGHNNNEQFF. For the CDR3, the DNA is TGTGCCATCAGTGAGTCCCCGGGACATAATAACAATGAGCAGTTCTTC.